The clone carrying this T cell receptor (beta chain) was detected only a few times. Its cognate antigen is unknown. This entry comes from a study of human T cells and chemical hapten exposure. Study at large: TCR yields per sample varied mostly from small pooled library volume differences.

In the original analysis: From approximately 20,000 to 700,000 TCRs were found per sample, with a median of about 96,000. TCRdb reprocessed the RACE reads with MiXCR, giving one entry per CDR3 protein. Clone size and V and J calls follow TCRdb, not the original study. The table shows 150,000 or so distinct CDR3 sequences, with roughly 15% occurring only once. Overall study findings and caveats: Alopecia in all donors means immunity may differ from healthy individuals. TCRs exceeding a frequency of 1 in 1000 stayed unchanged under DPC sensitization.

As to time point: patch test 1, 2 weeks after DPC sensitization. The sample's treatment: therapeutic diphenylcyclopropenone sensitization with weekly scalp DPC. The sequence came from a woman in her twenties or thirties with alopecia areata. Some clones in this sample may be carry-over from other donors' samples. The source was whole blood, collected in connection with sensitization to the hapten diphenylcyclopropenone (DPC).

The CDR3 nucleotides are TGTGCCAGCAGCTTATCCGGTGCAAATGAAAAACTGTTTTTT. It codes for CASSLSGANEKLFF. This chain links TRBV7-2 with TRBJ1-4; D gene ambiguous. The CDR3 sequence is 14 residues long. V was pared by 2 bases and J by 5 bases, with 9 bases between. Looked up from germline, CDR1 is SGHTA and CDR2 is FQGNSA.